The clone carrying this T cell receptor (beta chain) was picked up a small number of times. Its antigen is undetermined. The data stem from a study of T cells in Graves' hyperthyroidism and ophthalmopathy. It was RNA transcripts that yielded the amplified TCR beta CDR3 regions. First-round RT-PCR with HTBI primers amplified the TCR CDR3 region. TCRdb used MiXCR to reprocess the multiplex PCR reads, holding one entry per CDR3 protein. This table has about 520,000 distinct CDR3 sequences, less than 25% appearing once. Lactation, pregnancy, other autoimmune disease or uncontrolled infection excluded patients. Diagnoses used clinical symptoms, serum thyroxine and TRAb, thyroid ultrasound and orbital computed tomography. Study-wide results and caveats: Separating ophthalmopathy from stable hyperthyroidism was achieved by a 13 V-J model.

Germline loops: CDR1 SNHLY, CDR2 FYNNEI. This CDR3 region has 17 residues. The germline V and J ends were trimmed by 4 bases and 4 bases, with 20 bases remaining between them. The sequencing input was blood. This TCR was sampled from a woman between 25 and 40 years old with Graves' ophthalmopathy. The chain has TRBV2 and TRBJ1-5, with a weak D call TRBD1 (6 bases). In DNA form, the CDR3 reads TGTGCCAGCAGTGTCCCCCCAGGGGAAAGGGGGAATCAGCCCCAGCATTTT. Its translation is CASSVPPGERGNQPQHF.